These 32 T cell receptor beta chains were sequenced from one sample in a study of shared clonotypes between healthy human individuals. Clones were sequenced by immunoSEQ multiplex PCR, and TCRdb holds only the in-frame ones, with some missing. This sample has about 500,000 clones, with around 77% found just once. The material sequenced was PBMCs. The source of these receptors is a woman aged 40 to 50 in good health. Some clones in this sample may be carry-over from other donors' samples.

The chain uses TRBV27 and TRBJ1-4, with D maybe TRBD1 (5 bases). Trimming cost V 5 bases and J 3 bases, with 13 bases left between them. This CDR3 comprises 15 residues. Germline V lookup: CDR1 MNHEY, CDR2 SMNVEV (reference sequence). In DNA, the CDR3 is TGTGCCAGCAGTCGGGCCAGGGTCTCTAATGAAAAACTGTTTTTT. Amino acids: CASSRARVSNEKLFF.

The V call is TRBV2, the J call TRBJ1-1; 7 bases map to TRBD1. The germline V gene has CDR1 SNHLY and CDR2 FYNNEI. Trimming at V came to 6 bases and at J to 3 bases, leaving 7 bases not matched to a gene. The CDR3 extends over 14 amino acids. The CDR3 DNA is TGTGCCAGCAGGCGTCAGGGACAGTACACTGAAGCTTTCTTT. Residues: CASRRQGQYTEAFF.

On this clone: With a far larger clone one base away, a read error is the likely cause. No conserved phenylalanine or tryptophan is present at the end of the CDR3, so a read error is the likely explanation. V is TRBV28 and J is TRBJ2-7, with 9 positions matching TRBD2. The V gene end was trimmed by 3 bases and the J gene end by 6 bases; junction bases not matched to a gene: 15. This CDR3 spans 17 amino acids. The germline V gene has CDR1 MDHEN and CDR2 SYDVKM. The CDR3 DNA is TGTGCCAGCAGTTTGGGGGGGGCTAGCGGGAAAATGAGCGAGCAGTACCTC. Translating gives CASSLGGASGKMSEQYL.

V is TRBV15 and J is TRBJ1-1; 7 bases line up with TRBD1. Germline V CDR1 and CDR2: LNHNV, YYDKDF (reference sequence). The trim removed 6 bases at V and 7 bases at J, leaving 26 bases unmatched. The CDR3 has 19 residues. The CDR3 region is CATRGGDGHLEIRRVEAFF. The CDR3 DNA sequence: TGTGCCACCAGAGGGGGCGACGGGCACCTGGAGATCAGGAGGGTTGAAGCTTTCTTT.

Turning to this clone: Different DNA sequences within this sample yield the same CDR3. The rearrangement uses TRBV4-1 and TRBJ2-5, with D possibly TRBD1 on 5 matching bases. Germline-derived CDR1 and CDR2 are MGHRA and YSYEKL. The CDR3 covers 13 residues. V was trimmed by 1 base and J by 4 bases, leaving 7 bases between them. The CDR3 is CASSQGGRETQYF. The CDR3 DNA follows: TGCGCCAGCAGCCAAGGGGGCAGAGAGACCCAGTACTTC.

CDR3 DNA sequence: TGTGCCAGCACCTCAGACAGCACCGGGGAGCTGTTTTTT. Encoded protein: CASTSDSTGELFF. The V call is TRBV28, the J call TRBJ2-2; possibly TRBD1 for D (5 bases). This CDR3 has 13 amino acids. Germline CDR1 and CDR2: MDHEN and SYDVKM. V lost 7 bases and J lost 4, with 10 bases in between.

This clone was detected a few times. The V call is TRBV6-4, the J call TRBJ2-2; 11 bases are shared with TRBD2. With 0 bases clipped from V and 3 bases from J, the junction kept 6 bases outside the gene matches. The CDR3 has 18 residues. Germline CDR1 is MRHNA and CDR2 is SNTAGT. The CDR3 is CASSDSGLAGGHTGELFF. CDR3 sequence (DNA): TGTGCCAGCAGTGACTCAGGGCTAGCGGGAGGTCACACCGGGGAGCTGTTTTTT.

This rearrangement joins TRBV2 to TRBJ2-7; D may be TRBD2 (5 bases). This CDR3 has 12 amino acids. Germline V CDR1 and CDR2: SNHLY, FYNNEI. The V end was cut by 8 bases, the J end by 9 bases, with 17 bases between. In DNA, the CDR3 is TGTGCCAGCCTTAGCTGGGGAGTGGGGCAGTACTTC. Amino acid sequence: CASLSWGVGQYF.

V usage is TRBV25-1 and J usage is TRBJ2-1; D is undetermined. V lost 2 bases and J 0 bases, leaving 8 bases between the germline ends. Germline V CDR1 and CDR2: MGHDK, SYGVNS. CDR3 length equals 15 residues. CDR3 sequence reads: CASSEGGSSYNEQFF. The DNA of the CDR3 is TGTGCCAGCAGTGAAGGTGGAAGCTCCTACAATGAGCAGTTCTTC.

J is TRBJ1-4 and V is TRBV5-1; the match to TRBD1 covers 12 bases. There are 15 residues in the CDR3. V lost 2 bases, J lost 8 bases, and 4 bases stayed unmatched. From germline, CDR1 is SGHRS and CDR2 YFSETQ. CDR3: CASSLGTGGSEKLFF. The CDR3 DNA reads as TGCGCCAGCAGCTTAGGGACAGGGGGCAGCGAAAAACTGTTTTTT.

The genes are TRBV7-8 and TRBJ1-2; 9 bases align to TRBD1. The CDR3 totals 13 residues. Looked up from germline, CDR1 is SGHVS and CDR2 is FQNEAQ. The J segment lost 8 bases and the V segment lost 7 bases, leaving 8 bases of the junction unmatched. This CDR3 reads CASTAGQGRGYTF. CDR3 in DNA: TGTGCCAGCACGGCCGGACAGGGGCGCGGCTACACCTTC.

The rearrangement joins TRBV5-1 to TRBJ2-2; 9 bases align to TRBD2. With 5 bases clipped from V and 5 bases from J, the junction kept 7 bases outside the gene matches. CDR3 length equals 15 residues. Germline CDR1 SGHRS, CDR2 YFSETQ. CDR3 DNA: TGCGCCAGCAGGTCCGGGACTAGCTATACCGGGGAGCTGTTTTTT. Translating it yields CASRSGTSYTGELFF. Combining the CDR3 with reference TRBV5-1 and TRBJ2-2 gives the whole variable domain KAGVTQTPRYLIKTRGQQVTLSCSPISGHRSVSWYQQTPGQGLQFLFEYFSETQRNKGNFPGRFSGRQFSNSRSEMNVSTLELGDSALYLCASRSGTSYTGELFFGEGSRLTVL.

The table lists this clone with a few counts. This rearrangement joins TRBV21-1 to TRBJ1-5. TRBV21-1 is assigned pseudogene status. The CDR3 length is 19 residues. The CDR3 DNA follows: TGTGCCAGCAGCAAAGGCGGCTGGCCACGGTTTTATAGCAATCAGCCCCAGCATTTT. It is translated as CASSKGGWPRFYSNQPQHF.

This clone has more than one count but fewer than ten. The chain combines TRBV30 with TRBJ2-7; D gene unclear. CDR1 is GTSNPN, CDR2 SVGIG, per germline (reference sequence). CDR3 size: 13 residues. V dropped 1 base and J dropped 3 bases, with 10 bases sitting between them. As DNA, the CDR3 is TGTGCCTGGAGTGATGGTTCGAACTACGAGCAGTACTTC. Its translation: CAWSDGSNYEQYF. The full variable domain, in which reference TRBV30 and TRBJ2-7 provide the parts outside the CDR3, is SQTIHQWPATLVQPVGSPLSLECTVEGTSNPNLYWYRQAAGRGLQLLFYSVGIGQISSEVPQNLSASRPQDRQFILSSKKLLLSDSGFYLCAWSDGSNYEQYFGPGTRLTVT.

This chain uses TRBV15 with TRBJ2-1; D is unclear. The V end lost 1 base, the J end lost 6 bases, and 19 bases lay between the germline ends. CDR3 size: 17 residues. Germline loops: CDR1 LNHNV, CDR2 YYDKDF (reference sequence). The CDR3 sequence is CATSRGRPRLRSNEQFF. The CDR3 DNA reads as TGTGCCACCAGCAGAGGACGCCCCCGTTTGAGGAGCAATGAGCAGTTCTTC.

This chain joins TRBV19 and TRBJ1-3, with D possibly TRBD1 on 6 matching bases. Deletions cut 2 bases from V and 12 bases from J, with 20 bases between. Germline V CDR1 and CDR2: LNHDA, SQIVND (reference sequence). The CDR3 is 15 amino acids. The CDR3 nucleotides are TGTGCCAGTAGTATATGGACAGCCCACCGAGATGGCATATATTTT. The encoded protein is CASSIWTAHRDGIYF.

This clone turned up a few times. The chain uses TRBV18 and TRBJ2-7, with TRBD2 identical over 11 bases. The germline CDR1 and CDR2 sequences are KGHSH and LQKENI. The CDR3 consists of 15 residues. V shed 4 bases and J 5 bases; nucleotides not matched to a gene: 7. The CDR3 DNA reads as TGTGCCAGCTCACAAACTAGCGGGAGCATCGACGAGCAGTACTTC. Translation gives CASSQTSGSIDEQYF.

The chain joins TRBV9 to TRBJ1-3; no reliable D call. V lost 0 bases and J 0 bases, leaving 22 bases between the germline ends. The germline V gene encodes CDR1 SGDLS and CDR2 YYNGEE. The CDR3 loop spans 20 amino acids. The CDR3 region is CASSVGSSRAVRSSGNTIYF. CDR3 nucleotide sequence: TGTGCCAGCAGCGTAGGCTCTTCAAGGGCGGTACGAAGCTCTGGAAACACCATATATTTT.

This clone showed up just a few times. The V call is TRBV6-1, the J call TRBJ2-7; 10 bases agree with TRBD1. Germline assignment: CDR1 MNHNS and CDR2 SASEGT. This CDR3 is built from 16 residues. Unmatched junction bases numbered 8, after V lost 0 bases and J lost 6 bases. The CDR3 is CASSEASGTGALEQYF. The CDR3 DNA follows: TGTGCCAGCAGTGAAGCCTCCGGGACAGGGGCCCTCGAGCAGTACTTC.

A remark on this clone: A far larger clone is one base from this, pointing to a likely read error. This sample includes further DNA sequences coding for the same CDR3. The chain combines TRBV30 with TRBJ2-7, with TRBD1 matching over 11 bases. Germline V gene sequence: CDR1 GTSNPN, CDR2 SVGIG (reference sequence). Trimming removed 4 bases from V and 5 bases from J; junction bases left unmatched: 7. The CDR3 is made up of 14 amino acids. CDR3 coding DNA: TGTGCCTGGAACACCGGGACAGGGGGTGACGAGCAGTACTTC. As protein: CAWNTGTGGDEQYF.

The rearrangement links TRBV2 to TRBJ2-7; 10 bases are shared with TRBD1. Losses at the gene ends were 7 bases for V and 3 bases for J; bases not matched to a gene: 9. The CDR3 sequence is 15 residues long. In germline, CDR1 is SNHLY, CDR2 FYNNEI. The DNA of the CDR3 is TGTGCCAGCAACCCTGACAGGGGGCAGTTCTACGAGCAGTACTTC. Protein: CASNPDRGQFYEQYF.

The chain links TRBV15 to TRBJ2-1; tentative D call: TRBD2 (5 bases). This CDR3 has 12 amino acids. The ends were cut back, 0 bases at V and 15 bases at J, with 12 bases in the middle. CDR1 LNHNV and CDR2 YYDKDF come from the germline V gene (reference sequence). The CDR3 region has the DNA TGTGCCACCAGCAGAGATGGCGGGCGTCTGTTCTTC. This gives the protein CATSRDGGRLFF.

The J gene is TRBJ2-1, the V gene TRBV5-1; D perhaps matches TRBD2 (6 bases). Looked up from germline, CDR1 is SGHRS and CDR2 is YFSETQ. This CDR3 is built from 14 residues. Trimming cost V 9 bases and J 5 bases, with 18 bases left between them. CDR3: CATQRVPDDNEQFF. The CDR3 DNA is TGCGCCACCCAGCGGGTCCCTGACGACAATGAGCAGTTCTTC.

This clone was counted between two and nine times. The rearrangement links TRBV4-3 to TRBJ2-3; D call uncertain. Germline V lookup: CDR1 LGHNA, CDR2 YSLEER. CDR3 size: 15 residues. V dropped 0 bases and J dropped 0 bases, with 7 bases sitting between them. In DNA, the CDR3 is TGCGCCAGCAGCCAAGAGTGGGCTAGCACAGATACGCAGTATTTT. Protein sequence: CASSQEWASTDTQYF.

This sequence joins TRBV21-1 and TRBJ2-7; TRBD1, the table's D call, was not compared with the DNA. TRBV21-1 corresponds to a pseudogene. CDR3 length: 16 residues. CDR3 protein: CASSKLVFQYSYEQYF. The CDR3 region has the DNA TGTGCCAGCAGCAAATTGGTCTTCCAGTACTCCTACGAGCAGTACTTC.

The chain carries TRBV19 and TRBJ2-1; no firm D call. The CDR3 spans 13 residues. Germline V gives CDR1 LNHDA, CDR2 SQIVND (reference sequence). V was pared by 2 bases and J by 4 bases, with 6 bases between. CDR3 region: CASSINRYNEQFF. For the CDR3, the DNA is TGTGCCAGTAGTATAAACCGATACAATGAGCAGTTCTTC.

This clone was seen just once. The chain combines TRBV9 with TRBJ2-7, with D perhaps TRBD1 (6 bases). The CDR3 runs 15 residues. Between the trimmed V and J ends, which lost 0 bases and 0 bases, there was a span of 10 bases. Germline V lookup: CDR1 SGDLS, CDR2 YYNGEE. The CDR3 DNA reads as TGTGCCAGCAGCGTAGGCTCAGGGGACTCCTACGAGCAGTACTTC. It specifies CASSVGSGDSYEQYF.

The chain links TRBV29-1 to TRBJ1-1; unclear D gene. Deletions cut 7 bases from V and 2 bases from J, with 8 bases between. Germline V gene sequence: CDR1 SQVTM, CDR2 ANQGSEA. CDR3 length equals 11 residues. Written as DNA, the CDR3 is TGCAGCGCTAGGGATAACACTGAAGCTTTCTTT. It encodes CSARDNTEAFF.

The rearrangement uses TRBV10-3 and TRBJ1-1; D not resolved. Trimming took off 2 bases at V and 5 bases at J, with 12 bases between the two ends. CDR1 is ENHRY, CDR2 SYGVKD, per germline. The CDR3 runs 14 residues. This CDR3 is CAISERVFSTEAFF. The CDR3 DNA reads as TGTGCCATCAGTGAGCGGGTATTTAGTACTGAAGCTTTCTTT.

This clone showed up just once. Only one base separates this from a far larger clonotype, so it likely reflects a read error. The conserved phenylalanine or tryptophan is not found at the CDR3 terminus, so this likely reflects a read error. In the same sample, other DNA sequences code for this CDR3. The V gene is TRBV5-6, the J gene TRBJ1-4, with D unresolved. The V gene's germline CDR1 is SGHDT and CDR2 YYEEEE. The V end was cut by 4 bases, the J end by 7 bases, with 11 bases between. The CDR3 length is 13 residues. The CDR3 protein is CASSPAASEKLFL. The CDR3 bases are TGTGCCAGCAGCCCCGCGGCCAGTGAAAAACTGTTTTTA.

This clone was seen a single time. The chain has TRBV18 and TRBJ2-5, with a weak D call TRBD1 (7 bases). The CDR3 length is 15 residues. CDR1 KGHSH and CDR2 LQKENI come from the germline V gene. Trimming left V 3 bases short and J 5 bases short, with 16 bases between. Here the CDR3 DNA reads TGTGCCAGCTCACCGGAGGGGGCGGTCTGGGAGACCCAGTACTTC. Protein: CASSPEGAVWETQYF.

This clone was observed a single time. This may be a read error, as it is one base from a much larger clone. The chain links TRBV7-9 to TRBJ2-7, with D perhaps assigned TRBD1 or TRBD2 (5 bases each). CDR3 length: 13 residues. Germline CDR1 and CDR2: SEHNR and FQNEAQ (reference sequence). The CDR3 is CASGLPGPYEQYF. Written as DNA, the CDR3 is TGTGCCAGCGGCTTACCGGGACCCTACGAGCAGTACTTC. The full variable domain, rest sourced from reference TRBV7-9 and TRBJ2-7, is DTGVSQNPRHKITKRGQNVTFRCDPISEHNRLYWYRQTLGQGPEFLTYFQNEAQLEKSRLLSDRFSAERPKGSFSTLEIQRTEQGDSAMYLCASGLPGPYEQYFGPGTRLTVT.